These 18 T cell receptor beta chains share one sample of origin, sequenced in a study of T cells in Graves' hyperthyroidism and ophthalmopathy. RNA transcripts were the template for amplifying TCR beta CDR3 regions. First-round RT-PCR of the TCR CDR3 relied on the HTBI primer set. MiXCR was run by TCRdb on the multiplex PCR reads, yielding one entry per CDR3 protein. The data contain hundreds of thousands of distinct CDR3 sequences, more than 45% of them seen just once; the ten biggest clones take up roughly 8.2%. Sequenced input: peripheral blood or thyroid tissue (not recorded which). These receptors were obtained from a woman in her late teens or twenties with Graves' hyperthyroidism.

The rearrangement uses TRBV6-6 and TRBJ1-4, with 7 bases fitting TRBD1. CDR1 and CDR2 from the germline V gene are MNHNY and SVGAGI (reference sequence). The CDR3 is 15 residues long. J lost 0 bases, V lost 2 bases, and 0 bases had no gene match. The DNA of the CDR3 is TGTGCCAGCAGTTACGGGACAGCAACTAATGAAAAACTGTTTTTT. This gives the protein CASSYGTATNEKLFF.

V is TRBV19 and J is TRBJ2-2, with 11 bases identical to TRBD2. Per the germline V gene, CDR1 is LNHDA and CDR2 is SQIVND (reference sequence). The CDR3 contains 15 residues. V was clipped by 5 bases and J by 6 bases; unmatched bases: 5. Here the CDR3 DNA reads TGTGCCAGTAGTCTTAGCGGGAGGGCCGCCGGGGAGCTGTTTTTT. Translating gives CASSLSGRAAGELFF.

The gene calls are TRBV2 and TRBJ1-1; TRBD1 matches at 12 bases. V gave up 3 bases and J gave up 1 base; unmatched junction bases: 9. This CDR3 contains 18 residues. Germline V gene sequence: CDR1 SNHLY, CDR2 FYNNEI. The CDR3 here is CASSEGTGGPGANTEAFF. CDR3 in DNA: TGTGCCAGCAGTGAGGGGACAGGGGGCCCCGGGGCGAACACTGAAGCTTTCTTT. Drawing the rest from reference TRBV2 and TRBJ1-1, the complete variable domain is EPEVTQTPSHQVTQMGQEVILRCVPISNHLYFYWYRQILGQKVEFLVSFYNNEISEKSEIFDDQFSVERPDGSNFTLKIRSTKLEDSAMYFCASSEGTGGPGANTEAFFGQGTRLTVV.

The chain combines TRBV7-9 with TRBJ1-1; D remains unclear. This CDR3 is built from 15 residues. Per the germline V gene, CDR1 is SEHNR and CDR2 is FQNEAQ (reference sequence). Trimming shortened V by 1 base and J by 0 bases, and 9 bases separated the two germline ends. This CDR3 is CASSLVGWMNTEAFF. CDR3 DNA: TGTGCCAGCAGCTTAGTTGGCTGGATGAACACTGAAGCTTTCTTT.

This chain uses TRBV24-1 with TRBJ2-5, with 10 bases that match TRBD2. CDR1 KGHDR and CDR2 SFDVKD come from the germline V gene. The CDR3 totals 15 residues. With V trimmed by 1 base and J by 4 bases, 2 bases remained unmatched. The CDR3 DNA reads as TGTGCCACCAGTGATTTAGCGGGAGGGCCAGAGACCCAGTACTTC. Amino acid sequence: CATSDLAGGPETQYF.

With regard to this clonotype: Sequence at one end of the junction differs from germline and may be a read error. This chain uses TRBV12-3 or TRBV12-4 with TRBJ2-5; no definite D call. The CDR3 covers 10 residues. The CDR3 nucleotides are TGTGCCAGCAGTTCCCCCCCGCAGGACTTC. Its protein is CASSSPPQDF.

This chain links TRBV29-1 with TRBJ2-7; TRBD1 aligns across 8 bases. The germline V gene encodes CDR1 SQVTM and CDR2 ANQGSEA. The junction had 9 bases not matched to a gene; V was cut back by 8 bases and J by 3 bases. This CDR3 is built from 13 residues. The CDR3 region has the DNA TGCAGCCTTGCCGGACAGGGACGCTACGAGCAGTACTTC. This codes for CSLAGQGRYEQYF.

This clonotype turned up a few times. V and J are TRBV6-1 and TRBJ1-5; D might be TRBD1 (5 bases). The CDR3 is 13 amino acids. CDR1 and CDR2 from the germline V gene are MNHNS and SASEGT. V was cut by 5 bases and J by 7 bases, with 12 bases left in between. This CDR3 is CASSYPGGQPQHF. For the CDR3, the DNA is TGTGCCAGCAGTTACCCGGGGGGGCAGCCCCAGCATTTT.

The chain links TRBV27 to TRBJ2-7; maybe TRBD2 (6 bases). In germline, CDR1 is MNHEY, CDR2 SMNVEV (reference sequence). Trimming stripped 8 bases from V and 5 bases from J, with 10 bases between. The CDR3 contains 11 residues. CDR3 bases: TGTGCCAGCGGTTGGGGGGACGAGCAGTACTTC. Protein: CASGWGDEQYF.

The chain recombines TRBV10-3 with TRBJ1-5; 7 bases agree with TRBD1. The CDR3 spans 14 residues. Germline-derived CDR1 and CDR2 are ENHRY and SYGVKD. With V trimmed by 10 bases and J by 1 base, 7 bases remained unmatched. CDR3 DNA: TGTGCCAGCGGCAGGGGGTTAAGCAATCAGCCCCAGCATTTT. Translated, it gives CASGRGLSNQPQHF.

This clonotype was observed a handful of times. The chain employs TRBV7-8 and TRBJ2-7; D may be TRBD1 (6 bases). Between the trimmed V and J ends, which lost 1 base and 4 bases, there was a span of 11 bases. This CDR3 has 14 residues. Per germline, CDR1 SGHVS and CDR2 FQNEAQ. CDR3 amino acids: CASSLELGGYEQYF. CDR3 coding DNA: TGTGCCAGCAGCTTAGAATTAGGGGGTTACGAGCAGTACTTC.

The rearrangement links TRBV29-1 to TRBJ2-5; 11 bases line up with TRBD2. The end of the DNA is better explained by TRBJ2-1, so the J call may be wrong. The germline V gene has CDR1 SQVTM and CDR2 ANQGSEA. The CDR3 consists of 12 residues. CDR3 in amino acids: CSVSTSGSEQFF. In DNA, the CDR3 is TGCAGCGTTAGCACTAGCGGGAGTGAGCAGTTCTTC.

The chain carries TRBV6-1 and TRBJ2-5; 9 bases are a match to TRBD1. Germline V CDR1 and CDR2: MNHNS, SASEGT. The CDR3 loop spans 15 amino acids. The J segment lost 2 bases and the V segment lost 8 bases, leaving 9 bases of the junction unmatched. The CDR3 reads CASEKDRGSQETQYF. CDR3 DNA sequence: TGTGCCAGCGAGAAGGACAGGGGCTCACAAGAGACCCAGTACTTC.

The genes are TRBV11-1 and TRBJ2-7; D possibly uses TRBD1 or TRBD2 (6 bases each). Germline V gene data show CDR1 as SGHAT and CDR2 as FQDESV (reference sequence). The CDR3 sequence is 14 residues long. The V end lost 8 bases, the J end lost 6 bases, and 20 bases lay between the germline ends. Here the CDR3 DNA reads TGTGCCAGCTCACCACCAACAGGGAGGCGCGAGCAGTACTTC. It is translated as CASSPPTGRREQYF.

This chain links TRBV10-3 with TRBJ1-2; 9 bases agree with TRBD1. The CDR3 runs 13 residues. The J segment lost 8 bases and the V segment lost 6 bases, leaving 7 bases of the junction unmatched. CDR1 and CDR2 (germline): ENHRY, SYGVKD. The CDR3: CAISQQGAGGYTF. The CDR3 bases are TGTGCCATCAGCCAACAGGGGGCAGGAGGCTACACCTTC.

A few counts support this clonotype. The chain links TRBV25-1 to TRBJ2-6, with D possibly being TRBD1 (5 bases). CDR3 size: 15 residues. Trimming stripped 8 bases from V and 2 bases from J, with 13 bases between. Per germline, CDR1 MGHDK and CDR2 SYGVNS. CDR3 loop: CASSPPGPGANVLTF. The CDR3 nucleotides are TGTGCCAGCTCACCCCCAGGGCCTGGGGCCAACGTCCTGACTTTC. The whole variable domain, remainder taken from reference TRBV25-1 and TRBJ2-6, is EADIYQTPRYLVIGTGKKITLECSQTMGHDKMYWYQQDPGMELHLIHYSYGVNSTEKGDLSSESTVSRIRTEHFPLTLESARPSHTSQYLCASSPPGPGANVLTFGAGSRLTVL.

As for this clonotype: This sequence may be a read error, since a much larger clone differs from it by one base. The chain is built from TRBV15 and TRBJ2-7; 7 bases align to TRBD2. V lost 0 bases and J lost 5; bases outside the gene matches: 7. The CDR3 is 15 residues long. Looked up from germline, CDR1 is LNHNV and CDR2 is YYDKDF (reference sequence). The CDR3 reads CATSREPGGDDEQYF. DNA of the CDR3: TGTGCCACCAGCAGAGAGCCGGGAGGCGACGACGAGCAGTACTTC.

The rearrangement links TRBV7-3 to TRBJ1-1, with TRBD1 matching 9 bases. This CDR3 has 15 residues. V lost 5 bases to trimming and J lost 1 base; unmatched junction nucleotides: 5. CDR1 and CDR2 (germline): SGHTA, FQGTGA. CDR3 residues: CASSPGQGPNTEAFF. DNA for the CDR3: TGTGCCAGCAGCCCGGGACAGGGCCCGAACACTGAAGCTTTCTTT.